This T cell receptor beta chain was recovered during a study of blood T cell repertoires in COVID-19. This table comes from immunoSEQ multiplex PCR, and its TCRdb copy is limited to in-frame clones, with some not included. The sample yields about 97,000 clones, more than 75% seen once. The sample holds a few counts of this clone. The sample taken for sequencing was peripheral blood. The TCR was taken from a human donor in a cohort sampled during active COVID-19.

The CDR3 is CASSPVAPGAWSYEQYF. DNA for the CDR3: TGTGCCAGCAGCCCTGTTGCCCCAGGGGCCTGGTCCTACGAGCAGTACTTC. This chain joins TRBV7-3 and TRBJ2-7; D possibly corresponds to TRBD1 (6 bases). The CDR3 consists of 17 residues. Germline-derived CDR1 and CDR2 are SGHTA and FQGTGA. Between the trimmed V and J ends, which lost 5 bases and 1 base, there was a span of 21 bases.